The rows below give T cell receptor beta chains drawn from one sample of a study of beta chain features in type 1 diabetes. The assay was immunoSEQ multiplex PCR, and TCRdb's table has in-frame clones only and misses some. The data hold about 930,000 clones, with roughly a sixth observed a single time. The material sequenced was naive CD4+ T cells from blood. The receptors were sampled from a woman under 30 in good health. The CDR3 runs from the conserved cysteine through the conserved F or W. D genes are given only for firm matches. Clone sizes are given selectively: once, few, many, or a class where the clone is expanded.

>TRBJ1-1|-|-|TRBV6-1
TGTGCCAGCACCTTTTCCCTAACGAACACTGAAGCTTTCTTT
CASTFSLTNTEAFF
>TRBJ1-4|-|-|TRBV2
TGTGCCAGCAGTAGAGGTGTGGAACTGTTTTTT
CASSRGVELFF
>TRBJ2-1|few|-|TRBV19
TGTGCCAGTAGTCCTAGACGAGTAGGGGAGCAGTTCTTC
CASSPRRVGEQFF
>TRBJ2-7|-|TRBD2|TRBV13
TGTGCCAGCAGCTTAGCAGCGGGAGGCTACGAGCAGTACTTC
CASSLAAGGYEQYF
>TRBJ2-3|-|-|TRBV19
TGTGCCAGTAGTGGATTAGGGGGGAGCCAGTCAGATACGCAGTATTTT
CASSGLGGSQSDTQYF
>TRBJ1-2|-|-|TRBV7-2
TGTGCCAGCAGCTTAGGGGGGGCAGGCGTTGGATCCTATGGCTACACCTTC
CASSLGGAGVGSYGYTF
>TRBJ2-5|few|TRBD2|TRBV9
TGTGCCAGCAGCGAGGGGCCCCCGACTAGCGCCACCCAAGAGACCCAGTACTTC
CASSEGPPTSATQETQYF
>TRBJ2-1|few|-|TRBV7-9
TGTGCCAGCAGCCCAGTGGGGAGCTCCTACAATGAGCAGTTCTTC
CASSPVGSSYNEQFF
>TRBJ1-2|-|TRBD1|TRBV7-2
TGTGCCAGCAGCCCAATGACAGGGGAGGACTATGGCTACACCTTC
CASSPMTGEDYGYTF
>TRBJ1-1|few|-|TRBV10-3
TGTGCCATCGCAGACAGTACTAACACTGAAGCTTTCTTT
CAIADSTNTEAFF
>TRBJ1-1|few|TRBD1|TRBV28
TGTGCCAGCAGTCCCAGGGGGGCAGGGCACACTGAAGCTTTCTTT
CASSPRGAGHTEAFF
>TRBJ1-5|-|TRBD1|TRBV7-2
TGTGCCAGCAGCCTGGGACAGGTTGGGCAGCCCCAGCATTTT
CASSLGQVGQPQHF
>TRBJ2-1|-|TRBD2|TRBV9
TGTGCCAGCAGCCCAACTAGCGGACGCTACAATGAGCAGTTCTTC
CASSPTSGRYNEQFF
>TRBJ2-1|-|TRBD2|TRBV7-9
TGTGCCAGCAGCTCCCTCAAGGCGGGAGCTGGCTATGAGCAGTTCTTC
CASSSLKAGAGYEQFF
>TRBJ2-7|few|-|TRBV19
TGTGCCAGTAGTATCCGGGACGGAACCTACGAGCAGTACTTC
CASSIRDGTYEQYF
>TRBJ1-2|-|-|TRBV7-9
TGTGCCAGCAGCTTAGTTGAACATTGCACCTTC
CASSLVEHCTF
>TRBJ1-1|few|-|TRBV7-9
TGTGCCAGCAGCCCCATATACACTGAAGCTTTCTTT
CASSPIYTEAFF
>TRBJ2-3|-|TRBD2|TRBV11-2
TGTGCCAGCAGCTTCAGCGGGGGAGATACGCAGTATTTT
CASSFSGGDTQYF
>TRBJ1-2|-|-|TRBV7-2
TGTGCCAGCAGCTTAGTGGCAGGGGACTATGGCTACACCTTC
CASSLVAGDYGYTF
>TRBJ2-3|-|-|TRBV5-1
TGCGCCAGCAGCCCCCTTAGCAGGACAGATACGCAGTATTTT
CASSPLSRTDTQYF
>TRBJ2-7|-|TRBD1|TRBV5-1
TGCGCCAGCAGCTTGTCCGGGACAGGGGGAGCATACGAGCAGTACTTC
CASSLSGTGGAYEQYF
>TRBJ2-7|-|TRBD1|TRBV11-2
TGTGCCAGCAGTCGACAGGGCCTCGAGCAGTACTTC
CASSRQGLEQYF
>TRBJ2-1|-|TRBD2|TRBV18
TGTGCCAGCTCATATTCTAGCGGGAGTAACAATGAGCAGTTCTTC
CASSYSSGSNNEQFF
>TRBJ2-7|-|-|TRBV19
TGTGCCAGTAGTGGAGGGGGCTTCTACGAGCAGTACTTC
CASSGGGFYEQYF
>TRBJ2-1|-|-|TRBV19
TGTGCCAGTAGTACACTACAGGGAGGTGAGCAGTTCTTC
CASSTLQGGEQFF
>TRBJ2-1|-|TRBD2|TRBV4-2
TGTGCCAGCAGCCAAGCCAGACTAGCGGGAGACAATGAGCAGTTCTTC
CASSQARLAGDNEQFF
>TRBJ2-5|-|-|TRBV10-2
TGCGCCAGCAGTGAGCGCCCTAGAGAAGAGACCCAGTACTTC
CASSERPREETQYF
>TRBJ2-1|-|-|TRBV7-9
TGTGCCAGCAGCTTAGGGACAGTAGAGCGAGGGAAGCAGTTCTTC
CASSLGTVERGKQFF
>TRBJ1-3|-|-|TRBV2
TGTGCCAGCAGGCGGAATGCGATCTCTGGAAACACCATATATTTT
CASRRNAISGNTIYF
>TRBJ1-2|few|-|TRBV2
TGTGCCAGCAGTGAAGTAAAACACTCCTATGGCTACACCTTC
CASSEVKHSYGYTF
>TRBJ1-2|few|-|TRBV28
TGTGCCAGCAATGCCCCGATCTACTATGGCTACACCTTC
CASNAPIYYGYTF
>TRBJ2-7|few|TRBD2|TRBV11-2
TGTGCCAGCAGCTTAGGACTAGCGGCTAACGAGCAGTACTTC
CASSLGLAANEQYF
>TRBJ1-3|-|-|TRBV29-1
TGCAGCGTTGAAAGCCAGGGAAACACCATATATTTT
CSVESQGNTIYF
>TRBJ1-4|-|-|TRBV13
TGTGCCAGCAGCTTAGGGCTCTGGCGGGGCGCCGGTGAAAAACTGTTTTTT
CASSLGLWRGAGEKLFF
>TRBJ2-1|-|-|TRBV4-3
TGCGCCAGCAGCCAAGATGTGGTGATGGGTACGTCGAACAATGAGCAGTTCTTC
CASSQDVVMGTSNNEQFF
>TRBJ2-2|-|-|TRBV28
TGTGCCAGCAGTCCCTCTAAATGGGGCGCGAACACCGGGGAGCTGTTTTTT
CASSPSKWGANTGELFF
>TRBJ2-7|-|TRBD2|TRBV5-1
TGCGCCAGCAGCTTGGCCCCAGCGGGAGGGCCTTCCTACGAGCAGTACTTC
CASSLAPAGGPSYEQYF
>TRBJ2-7|few|-|TRBV15
TGTGCCACCAGCAGAGTACTAGCCACCTACGAGCAGTACTTC
CATSRVLATYEQYF
>TRBJ2-3|-|-|TRBV28
TGTGCCAGCAGTTTATTGCCCGGGCTAGGTGGAGATACGCAGTATTTT
CASSLLPGLGGDTQYF
>TRBJ2-7|-|-|TRBV18
TGTGCCAGCTCACCAGGGCAGGGTTTCTTTCTGGAGCAGTACTTC
CASSPGQGFFLEQYF
>TRBJ1-1|-|-|TRBV15
TGTGCCACCAGCAGCGGTGTCAAGCCTGAAGCTTTCTTT
CATSSGVKPEAFF
>TRBJ2-5|-|-|TRBV7-8
TGTGCCAGCAGCCTGGCCTATATGGGGCAGTACTTC
CASSLAYMGQYF
>TRBJ2-7|few|-|TRBV5-1
TGCGCCAGCAGCTTGGTAGGACGGAGCTCCTACGAGCAGTACTTC
CASSLVGRSSYEQYF
>TRBJ2-7|-|-|TRBV28
TGTGCCAGCAGTTTATTGTGGGCCTACGAGCAGTACTTC
CASSLLWAYEQYF
>TRBJ2-3|few|TRBD2|TRBV28
TGTGCCAGCAAGGGCCTAGCGGGGACAACTAGCACAGATACGCAGTATTTT
CASKGLAGTTSTDTQYF
>TRBJ2-3|few|TRBD2|TRBV7-2
TGTGCCAGCAGCCGAAGTACACTAGCGGGAGTTCCGGATACGCAGTATTTT
CASSRSTLAGVPDTQYF